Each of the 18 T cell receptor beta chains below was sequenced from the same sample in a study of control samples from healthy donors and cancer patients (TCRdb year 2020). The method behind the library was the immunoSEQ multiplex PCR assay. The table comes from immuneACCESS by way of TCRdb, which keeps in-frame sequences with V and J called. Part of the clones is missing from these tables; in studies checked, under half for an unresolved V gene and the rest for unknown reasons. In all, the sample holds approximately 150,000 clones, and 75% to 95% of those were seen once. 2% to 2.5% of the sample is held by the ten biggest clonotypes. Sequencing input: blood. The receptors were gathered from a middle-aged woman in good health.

DNA for the CDR3: TGTGCCAGCAGTCCGGACAGGGATCAGCCCCAGCATTTT. Protein: CASSPDRDQPQHF. The rearrangement links TRBV6-5 to TRBJ1-5, with 8 bases matching TRBD1. The CDR3 contains 13 residues. V shed 5 bases, J shed 5 bases, and the junction held 2 bases outside the gene matches. Germline loops: CDR1 MNHEY, CDR2 SVGAGI.

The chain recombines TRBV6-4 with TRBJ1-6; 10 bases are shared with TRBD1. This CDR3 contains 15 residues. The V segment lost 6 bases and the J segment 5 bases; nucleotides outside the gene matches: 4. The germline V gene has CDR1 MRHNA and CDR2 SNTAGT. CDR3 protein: CASRGQGLDNSPLHF. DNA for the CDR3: TGTGCCAGCAGGGGACAGGGGTTGGATAATTCACCCCTCCACTTT.

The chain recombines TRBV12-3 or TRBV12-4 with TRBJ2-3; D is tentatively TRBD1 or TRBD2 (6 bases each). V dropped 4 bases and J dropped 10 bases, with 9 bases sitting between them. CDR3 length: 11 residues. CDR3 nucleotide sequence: TGTGCCAGCAGTTGGGGGGCAGCGCAGTATTTT. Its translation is CASSWGAAQYF.

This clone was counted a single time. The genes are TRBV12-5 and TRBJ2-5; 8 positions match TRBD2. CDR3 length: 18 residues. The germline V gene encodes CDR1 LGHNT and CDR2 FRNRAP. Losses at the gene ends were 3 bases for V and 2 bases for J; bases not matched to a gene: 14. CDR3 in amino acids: CASGFFVERGGHQETQYF. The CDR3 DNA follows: TGTGCTAGTGGTTTCTTCGTCGAACGGGGGGGTCATCAAGAGACCCAGTACTTC.

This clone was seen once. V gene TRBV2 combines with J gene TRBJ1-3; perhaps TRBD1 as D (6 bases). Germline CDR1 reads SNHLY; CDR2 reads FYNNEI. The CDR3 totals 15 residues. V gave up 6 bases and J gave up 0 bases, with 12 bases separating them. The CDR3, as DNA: TGTGCCAGCAGAGGGGGGTGGGGCTCTGGAAACACCATATATTTT. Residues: CASRGGWGSGNTIYF. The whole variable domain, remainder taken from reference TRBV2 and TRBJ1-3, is EPEVTQTPSHQVTQMGQEVILRCVPISNHLYFYWYRQILGQKVEFLVSFYNNEISEKSEIFDDQFSVERPDGSNFTLKIRSTKLEDSAMYFCASRGGWGSGNTIYFGEGSWLTVV.

The CDR3 region has the DNA TGTGCCAGCAGTGGCCCAGGGTCGTCTGAAGCTTTCTTT. Its translation: CASSGPGSSEAFF. The chain links TRBV27 to TRBJ1-1, with D maybe TRBD1 (5 bases). CDR1 and CDR2 from the germline V gene are MNHEY and SMNVEV (reference sequence). The CDR3 is 13 residues long. The V end lost 5 bases, the J end lost 6 bases, and 13 bases lay between the germline ends.

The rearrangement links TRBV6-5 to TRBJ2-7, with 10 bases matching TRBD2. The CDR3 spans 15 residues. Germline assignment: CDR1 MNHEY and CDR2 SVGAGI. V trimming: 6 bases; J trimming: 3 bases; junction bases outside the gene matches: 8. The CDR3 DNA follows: TGTGCCAGCAGGGGGAGCGGGGGGGCGAGCTACGAGCAGTACTTC. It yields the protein CASRGSGGASYEQYF.

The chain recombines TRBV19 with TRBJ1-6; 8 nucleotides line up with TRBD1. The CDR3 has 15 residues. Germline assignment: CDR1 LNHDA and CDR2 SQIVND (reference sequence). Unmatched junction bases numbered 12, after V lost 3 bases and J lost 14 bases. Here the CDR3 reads CASSIGTGPEWALHF. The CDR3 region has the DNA TGTGCCAGTAGTATTGGGACAGGCCCCGAGTGGGCCCTCCACTTT.

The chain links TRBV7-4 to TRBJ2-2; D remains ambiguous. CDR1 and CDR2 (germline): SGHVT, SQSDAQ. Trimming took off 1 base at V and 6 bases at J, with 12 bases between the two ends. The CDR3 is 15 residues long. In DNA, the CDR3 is TGTGCCAGCAGCTTAGGGCCAGTCCAACCCGGGGAGCTGTTTTTT. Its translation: CASSLGPVQPGELFF.

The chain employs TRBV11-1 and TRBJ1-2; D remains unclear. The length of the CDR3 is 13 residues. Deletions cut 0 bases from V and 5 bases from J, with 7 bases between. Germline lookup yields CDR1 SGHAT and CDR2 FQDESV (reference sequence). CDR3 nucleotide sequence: TGTGCCAGCAGCTTAGCCGGGCGGTATGGCTACACCTTC. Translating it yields CASSLAGRYGYTF.

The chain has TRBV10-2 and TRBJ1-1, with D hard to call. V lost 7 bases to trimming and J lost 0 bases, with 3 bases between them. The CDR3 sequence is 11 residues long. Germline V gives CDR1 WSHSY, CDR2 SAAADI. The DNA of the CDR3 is TGCGCCAGCATCTTGAACACTGAAGCTTTCTTT. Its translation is CASILNTEAFF.

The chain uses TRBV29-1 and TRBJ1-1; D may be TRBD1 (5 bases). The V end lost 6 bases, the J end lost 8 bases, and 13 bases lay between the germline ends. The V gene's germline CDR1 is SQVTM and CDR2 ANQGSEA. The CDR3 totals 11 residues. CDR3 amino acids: CSVGDGGEAFF. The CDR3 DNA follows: TGCAGCGTGGGGGACGGAGGAGAAGCTTTCTTT.

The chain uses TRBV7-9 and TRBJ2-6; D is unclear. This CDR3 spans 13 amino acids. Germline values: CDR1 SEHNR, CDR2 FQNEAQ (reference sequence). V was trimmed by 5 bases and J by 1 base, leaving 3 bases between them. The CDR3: CASSQSGANVLTF. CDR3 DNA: TGTGCCAGCAGCCAGTCTGGGGCCAACGTCCTGACTTTC.

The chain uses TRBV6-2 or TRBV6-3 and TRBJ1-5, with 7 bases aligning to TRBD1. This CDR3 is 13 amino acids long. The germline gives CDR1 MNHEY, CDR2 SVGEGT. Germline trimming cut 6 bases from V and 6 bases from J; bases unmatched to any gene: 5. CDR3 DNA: TGTGCCAGCAGCCCTAGGGGGCGTCAGCCCCAGCATTTT. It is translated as CASSPRGRQPQHF.

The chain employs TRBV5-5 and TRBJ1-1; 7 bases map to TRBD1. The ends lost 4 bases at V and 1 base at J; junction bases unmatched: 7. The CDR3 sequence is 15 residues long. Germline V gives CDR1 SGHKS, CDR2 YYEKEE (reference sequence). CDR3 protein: CASSGRDRSNTEAFF. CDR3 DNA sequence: TGTGCCAGCAGCGGCCGGGACAGATCGAACACTGAAGCTTTCTTT.

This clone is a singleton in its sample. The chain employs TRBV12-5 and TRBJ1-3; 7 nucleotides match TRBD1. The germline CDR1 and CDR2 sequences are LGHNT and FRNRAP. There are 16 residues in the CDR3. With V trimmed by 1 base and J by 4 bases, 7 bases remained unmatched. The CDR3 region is CASGLGQGVGGNTIYF. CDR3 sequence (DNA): TGTGCTAGTGGTTTGGGACAGGGAGTAGGAGGAAACACCATATATTTT.

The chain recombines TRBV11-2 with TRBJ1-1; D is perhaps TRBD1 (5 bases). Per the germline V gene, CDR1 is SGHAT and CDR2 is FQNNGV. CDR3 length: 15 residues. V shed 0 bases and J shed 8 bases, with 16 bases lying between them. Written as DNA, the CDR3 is TGTGCCAGCAGCTTAGATTATGGGGGGTCGGGGGAAGCTTTCTTT. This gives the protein CASSLDYGGSGEAFF.

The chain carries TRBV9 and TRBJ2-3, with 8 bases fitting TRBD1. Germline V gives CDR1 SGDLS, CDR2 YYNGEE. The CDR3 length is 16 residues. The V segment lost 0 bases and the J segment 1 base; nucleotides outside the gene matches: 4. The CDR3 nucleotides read TGTGCCAGCAGCGTAGCTCTGACAGGGGGCACAGATACGCAGTATTTT. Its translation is CASSVALTGGTDTQYF.